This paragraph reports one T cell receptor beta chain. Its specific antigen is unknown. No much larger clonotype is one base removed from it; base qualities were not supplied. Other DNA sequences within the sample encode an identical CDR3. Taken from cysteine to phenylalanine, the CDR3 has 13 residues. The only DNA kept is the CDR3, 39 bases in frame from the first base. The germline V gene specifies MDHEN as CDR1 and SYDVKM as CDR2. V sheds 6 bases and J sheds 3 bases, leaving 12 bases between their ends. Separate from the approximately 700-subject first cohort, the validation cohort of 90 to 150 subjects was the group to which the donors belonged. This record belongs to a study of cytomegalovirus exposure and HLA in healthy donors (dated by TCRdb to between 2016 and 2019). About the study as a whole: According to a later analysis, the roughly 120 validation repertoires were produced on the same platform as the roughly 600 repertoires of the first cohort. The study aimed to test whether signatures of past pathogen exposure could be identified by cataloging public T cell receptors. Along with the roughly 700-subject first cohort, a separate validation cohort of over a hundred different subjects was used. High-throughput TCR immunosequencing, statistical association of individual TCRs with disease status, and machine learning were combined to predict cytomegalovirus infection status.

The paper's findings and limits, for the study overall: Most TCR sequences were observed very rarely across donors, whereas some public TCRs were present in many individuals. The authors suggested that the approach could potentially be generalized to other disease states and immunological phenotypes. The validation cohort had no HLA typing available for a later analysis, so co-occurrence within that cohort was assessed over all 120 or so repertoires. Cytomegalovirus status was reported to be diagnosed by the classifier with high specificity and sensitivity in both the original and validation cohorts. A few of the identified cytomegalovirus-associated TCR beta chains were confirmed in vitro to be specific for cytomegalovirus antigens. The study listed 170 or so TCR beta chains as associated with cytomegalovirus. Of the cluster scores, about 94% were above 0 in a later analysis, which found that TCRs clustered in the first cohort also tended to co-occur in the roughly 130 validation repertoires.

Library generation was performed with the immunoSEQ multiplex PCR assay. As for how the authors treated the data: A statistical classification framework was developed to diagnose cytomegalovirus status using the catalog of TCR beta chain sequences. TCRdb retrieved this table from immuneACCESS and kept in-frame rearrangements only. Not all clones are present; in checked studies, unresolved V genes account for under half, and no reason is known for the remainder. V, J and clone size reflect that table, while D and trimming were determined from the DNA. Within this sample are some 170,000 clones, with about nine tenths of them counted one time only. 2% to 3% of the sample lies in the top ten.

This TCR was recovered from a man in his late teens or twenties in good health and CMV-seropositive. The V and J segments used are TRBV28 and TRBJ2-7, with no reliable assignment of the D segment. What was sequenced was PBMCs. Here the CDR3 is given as CASSIRGLYEQYF. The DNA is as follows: TGTGCCAGCAGCATCCGCGGCCTCTACGAGCAGTACTTC.